These 20 T cell receptor beta chains were all obtained from the same sample, sequenced in a study of PD-L1 blockade in urothelial cancer. Profiling relied on immunoSEQ multiplex PCR, and the TCRdb table lists in-frame clones only, not all of them. This table has about 63,000 clones, 81% appearing once. The time point is: pretreatment peripheral blood. The material was PBMCs, obtained around atezolizumab (anti-PD-L1) treatment. All receptors come from a man aged 70 or older with urothelial cancer.

The chain combines TRBV5-1 with TRBJ2-1; 12 bases fit TRBD2. V lost 1 base and J lost 9; bases outside the gene matches: 8. Germline CDR1 reads SGHRS; CDR2 reads YFSETQ. This CDR3 is built from 16 residues. Here the CDR3 DNA reads TGCGCCAGCAGCTTGCCCCTAGCGGGAGGGCCAGGTGAGCAGTTCTTC. As protein: CASSLPLAGGPGEQFF.

This chain uses TRBV7-9 with TRBJ2-7; TRBD2 matches 11 bases. CDR1 is SEHNR and CDR2 is FQNEAQ in the germline V gene (reference sequence). The V gene end was trimmed by 4 bases and the J gene end by 5 bases; junction bases not matched to a gene: 7. The CDR3 spans 15 residues. CDR3 sequence: CASSSLAGGGNEQYF. CDR3 bases: TGTGCCAGCAGCTCCCTAGCGGGAGGCGGCAACGAGCAGTACTTC.

Notes on this clone: Distinct nucleotide sequences in the sample also encode this CDR3. The CDR3 here is CASSRTGGNQPQHF. Written as DNA, the CDR3 is TGTGCCAGCAGCCGGACGGGGGGCAATCAGCCCCAGCATTTT. The rearrangement joins TRBV11-2 to TRBJ1-5; D might be TRBD1 (5 bases). The CDR3 length is 14 residues. V was cut by 5 bases and J by 2 bases, with 10 bases left in between. The germline V gene has CDR1 SGHAT and CDR2 FQNNGV.

This clone has a single count. The chain joins TRBV9 to TRBJ2-2; 7 nucleotides align to TRBD1. With 0 bases clipped from V and 1 base from J, the junction kept 9 bases outside the gene matches. CDR3 length equals 18 residues. Germline CDR1 and CDR2: SGDLS and YYNGEE. The DNA for the CDR3 is TGTGCCAGCAGCGTAGATGCCAAAAGACAGGGGAACACCGGGGAGCTGTTTTTT. Its protein is CASSVDAKRQGNTGELFF.

V is TRBV10-3 and J is TRBJ2-5, with D unresolved. V shed 5 bases and J shed 2 bases, with 12 bases lying between them. The V gene's germline CDR1 is ENHRY and CDR2 SYGVKD. This CDR3 contains 14 residues. CDR3 bases: TGTGCCATCAGTCCTACTGAGAGACAAGAGACCCAGTACTTC. It is translated as CAISPTERQETQYF.

The V call is TRBV7-3, the J call TRBJ2-3; 7 bases match TRBD2. CDR1 is SGHTA, CDR2 FQGTGA, per germline. The CDR3 spans 14 residues. J gave up 5 bases and V 1 base, and 3 bases lay outside the gene matches. The CDR3 region is CASSLSLAEDTQYF. DNA for the CDR3: TGTGCCAGCAGCTTAAGTCTAGCGGAAGATACGCAGTATTTT.

The V gene is TRBV5-4, the J gene TRBJ2-1; 8 bases are shared with TRBD1. The CDR3 sequence is 16 residues long. From germline, CDR1 is SGHNT and CDR2 YYREEE (reference sequence). V shed 3 bases and J 7 bases; nucleotides not matched to a gene: 12. Written as DNA, the CDR3 is TGTGCCAGCAGCTCTACCGGGACAGGAAGGCTGAATGAGCAGTTCTTC. Translated, it gives CASSSTGTGRLNEQFF.

The J gene is TRBJ1-5, the V gene TRBV15, with D tentatively TRBD1 (5 bases). V was shortened by 3 bases and J by 2 bases, with 8 bases between the two germline ends. This CDR3 has 14 amino acids. CDR1 and CDR2 from the germline V gene are LNHNV and YYDKDF (reference sequence). CDR3 residues: CATSRTVGNQPQHF. CDR3 DNA: TGTGCCACCAGCAGGACAGTTGGCAATCAGCCCCAGCATTTT.

V is TRBV11-3 and J is TRBJ2-1, with a weak D call TRBD1 (6 bases). The CDR3 sequence is 15 residues long. Germline-derived CDR1 and CDR2 are SGHNT and YENEEA. With 5 bases removed from V and 10 bases from J, the gap between germline ends came to 21 bases. The CDR3 coding sequence is TGTGCCAGCAGCCCACACACTCAAACAGGGTCCGAGCAGTTCTTC. It is translated as CASSPHTQTGSEQFF.

This chain uses TRBV2 with TRBJ2-1, with D uncertain. Trimming shortened V by 1 base and J by 4 bases, and 5 bases separated the two germline ends. CDR1 and CDR2 from the germline V gene are SNHLY and FYNNEI. The CDR3 length is 13 residues. CDR3: CASSEDRYNEQFF. CDR3 bases: TGTGCCAGCAGTGAAGACAGATACAATGAGCAGTTCTTC.

This clone was found a few times. This chain joins TRBV5-6 and TRBJ1-1; no clear D. Germline V gene lookup returns CDR1 SGHDT and CDR2 YYEEEE. This CDR3 has 13 residues. The V and J ends lost 2 bases and 1 base respectively, with 6 bases between them. The CDR3 sequence is CASSFGQNTEAFF. The CDR3 bases are TGTGCCAGCAGCTTTGGGCAGAACACTGAAGCTTTCTTT.

The V call is TRBV7-6, the J call TRBJ2-7; D perhaps matches TRBD2 (5 bases). The germline CDR1 and CDR2 sequences are SGHVS and FNYEAQ. The CDR3 length is 13 residues. Deletions cut 1 base from V and 7 bases from J, with 11 bases between. The CDR3 is CASSLGISGEQYF. CDR3 coding DNA: TGTGCCAGCAGCTTAGGGATCTCGGGGGAGCAGTACTTC.

The rearrangement joins TRBV29-1 to TRBJ1-3; TRBD1 matches at 9 bases. With 5 bases clipped from V and 0 bases from J, the junction kept 5 bases outside the gene matches. The length of the CDR3 is 15 residues. Per germline, CDR1 SQVTM and CDR2 ANQGSEA. CDR3 sequence reads: CSVLQGAFSGNTIYF. CDR3 nucleotide sequence: TGCAGCGTTTTACAGGGGGCCTTCTCTGGAAACACCATATATTTT. Supplemented by reference TRBV29-1 and TRBJ1-3, the full variable domain reads SAVISQKPSRDICQRGTSLTIQCQVDSQVTMMFWYRQQPGQSLTLIATANQGSEATYESGFVIDKFPISRPNLTFSTLTVSNMSPEDSSIYLCSVLQGAFSGNTIYFGEGSWLTVV.

This chain connects TRBV6-6 to TRBJ2-3; 10 bases are a match to TRBD2. V lost 8 bases, J lost 1 base, and 3 bases stayed unmatched. This CDR3 has 14 residues. Germline lookup yields CDR1 MNHNY and CDR2 SVGAGI (reference sequence). Here the CDR3 DNA reads TGTGCCAGCCGAACTAGCGGGGGCACAGATACGCAGTATTTT. Translation gives CASRTSGGTDTQYF.

This clone appeared once. This rearrangement joins TRBV5-6 to TRBJ2-7, with D hard to call. Germline CDR1 is SGHDT and CDR2 is YYEEEE. V was pared by 2 bases and J by 2 bases, with 11 bases between. This CDR3 is 14 amino acids long. CDR3 DNA sequence: TGTGCCAGCAGCTTCGGAGTTGAGACCTACGAGCAGTACTTC. This codes for CASSFGVETYEQYF.

The chain couples TRBV14 to TRBJ2-1; perhaps TRBD1 as D (5 bases). Germline CDR1 SGHDN, CDR2 FVKESK. CDR3 length equals 15 residues. V gave up 5 bases and J gave up 7 bases, with 18 bases separating them. This CDR3 reads CASSSRQLLRNEQFF. The CDR3 coding sequence is TGTGCCAGCAGCAGTCGACAGTTGTTGAGAAATGAGCAGTTCTTC.

The chain combines TRBV6-1 with TRBJ2-3; D perhaps matches TRBD2 (6 bases). The V and J ends lost 1 base and 2 bases respectively, with 7 bases between them. Germline V gene lookup returns CDR1 MNHNS and CDR2 SASEGT. This CDR3 contains 14 residues. CDR3 protein: CASSEGDSTDTQYF. CDR3 bases: TGTGCCAGCAGTGAAGGGGACTCCACAGATACGCAGTATTTT.

The chain combines TRBV9 with TRBJ2-5; the D gene is possibly TRBD2 (6 bases). V was shortened by 0 bases and J by 4 bases, with 10 bases between the two germline ends. Germline values: CDR1 SGDLS, CDR2 YYNGEE. The CDR3 contains 14 residues. Here the CDR3 DNA reads TGTGCCAGCAGCGTAGACGGGGGAGGAGAGACCCAGTACTTC. Translation: CASSVDGGGETQYF. Combining the CDR3 with reference TRBV9 and TRBJ2-5 gives the whole variable domain DSGVTQTPKHLITATGQRVTLRCSPRSGDLSVYWYQQSLDQGLQFLIQYYNGEERAKGNILERFSAQQFPDLHSELNLSSLELGDSALYFCASSVDGGGETQYFGPGTRLLVL.

The chain joins TRBV10-3 to TRBJ1-2; TRBD1 aligns across 7 bases. V was clipped by 4 bases and J by 6 bases; unmatched bases: 11. The germline V gene encodes CDR1 ENHRY and CDR2 SYGVKD. This CDR3 spans 15 amino acids. DNA of the CDR3: TGTGCCATCAGTGGCTCGCCAGGGGGAGAGGATGGCTACACCTTC. This translates into CAISGSPGGEDGYTF.

The genes are TRBV6-1 and TRBJ1-5; TRBD1 is a possible D gene (6 bases). In germline, CDR1 is MNHNS, CDR2 SASEGT. The CDR3 runs 14 residues. V was trimmed by 7 bases and J by 7 bases, leaving 17 bases between them. The CDR3 nucleotides are TGTGCCAGCAAAGAAGGGGGGGGAAGGCAGCCCCAGCATTTT. The encoded protein is CASKEGGGRQPQHF.